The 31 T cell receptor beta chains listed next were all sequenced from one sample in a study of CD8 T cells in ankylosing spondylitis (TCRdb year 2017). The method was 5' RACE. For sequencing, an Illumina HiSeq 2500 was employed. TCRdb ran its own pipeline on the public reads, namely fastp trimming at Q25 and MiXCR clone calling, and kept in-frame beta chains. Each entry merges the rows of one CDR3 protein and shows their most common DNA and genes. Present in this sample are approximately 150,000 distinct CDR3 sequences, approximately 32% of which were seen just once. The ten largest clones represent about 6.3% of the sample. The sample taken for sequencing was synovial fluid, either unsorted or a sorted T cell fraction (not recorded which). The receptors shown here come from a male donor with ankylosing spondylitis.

Here the CDR3 DNA reads TGTGCCAGCAGCTTAGTTGGGGGCTCTAACAATGAGCAGTTCTTC. It yields the protein CASSLVGGSNNEQFF. This rearrangement joins TRBV7-2 to TRBJ2-1; a weak D match, TRBD1 (6 bases). Germline V gene sequence: CDR1 SGHTA, CDR2 FQGNSA. The CDR3 runs to 15 residues. V lost 1 base to trimming and J lost 5 bases, with 12 bases between them.

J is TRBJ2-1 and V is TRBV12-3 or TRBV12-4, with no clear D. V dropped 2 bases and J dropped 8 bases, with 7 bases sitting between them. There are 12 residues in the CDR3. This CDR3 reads CASSLHGYEQFF. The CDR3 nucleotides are TGTGCCAGCAGTTTACACGGGTATGAGCAGTTCTTC.

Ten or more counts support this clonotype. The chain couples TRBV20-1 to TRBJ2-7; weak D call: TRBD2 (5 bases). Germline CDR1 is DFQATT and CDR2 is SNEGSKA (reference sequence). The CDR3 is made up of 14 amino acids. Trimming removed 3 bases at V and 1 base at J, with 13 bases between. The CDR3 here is CSASLGSRSYEQYF. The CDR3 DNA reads TGCAGTGCTAGTTTAGGGAGCCGATCCTACGAGCAGTACTTC.

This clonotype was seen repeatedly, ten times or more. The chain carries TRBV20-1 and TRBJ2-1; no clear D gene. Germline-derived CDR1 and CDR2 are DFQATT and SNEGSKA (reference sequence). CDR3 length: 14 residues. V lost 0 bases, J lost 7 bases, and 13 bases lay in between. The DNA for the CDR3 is TGCAGTGCTAGAGATCAACGAATTTGGAATGAGCAGTTCTTC. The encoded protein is CSARDQRIWNEQFF.

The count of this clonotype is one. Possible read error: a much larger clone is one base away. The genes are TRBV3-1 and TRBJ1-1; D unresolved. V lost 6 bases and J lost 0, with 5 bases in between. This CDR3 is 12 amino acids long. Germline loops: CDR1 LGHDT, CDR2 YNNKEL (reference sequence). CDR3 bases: TGTGCCAGCAGGGGTATGAACACTGAAGCTTTCTTT. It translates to CASRGMNTEAFF.

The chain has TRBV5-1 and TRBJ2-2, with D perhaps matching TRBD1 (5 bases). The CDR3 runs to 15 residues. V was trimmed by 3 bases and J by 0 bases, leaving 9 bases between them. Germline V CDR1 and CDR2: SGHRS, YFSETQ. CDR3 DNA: TGCGCCAGCAGCTACCTGACAGCGAACACCGGGGAGCTGTTTTTT. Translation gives CASSYLTANTGELFF.

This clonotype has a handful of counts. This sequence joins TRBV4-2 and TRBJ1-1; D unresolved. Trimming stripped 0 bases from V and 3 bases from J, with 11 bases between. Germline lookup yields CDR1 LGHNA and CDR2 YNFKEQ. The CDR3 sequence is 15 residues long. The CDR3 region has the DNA TGTGCCAGCAGCCAAGATGTGGGTAGGGACACTGAAGCTTTCTTT. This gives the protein CASSQDVGRDTEAFF.

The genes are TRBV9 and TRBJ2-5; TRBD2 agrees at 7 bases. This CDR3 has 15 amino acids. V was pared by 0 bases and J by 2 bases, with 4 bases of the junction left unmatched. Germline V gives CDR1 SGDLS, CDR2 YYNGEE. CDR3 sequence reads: CASSVGGSGQETQYF. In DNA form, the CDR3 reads TGTGCCAGCAGCGTAGGCGGGAGTGGGCAAGAGACCCAGTACTTC. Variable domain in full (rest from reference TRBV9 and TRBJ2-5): DSGVTQTPKHLITATGQRVTLRCSPRSGDLSVYWYQQSLDQGLQFLIQYYNGEERAKGNILERFSAQQFPDLHSELNLSSLELGDSALYFCASSVGGSGQETQYFGPGTRLLVL.

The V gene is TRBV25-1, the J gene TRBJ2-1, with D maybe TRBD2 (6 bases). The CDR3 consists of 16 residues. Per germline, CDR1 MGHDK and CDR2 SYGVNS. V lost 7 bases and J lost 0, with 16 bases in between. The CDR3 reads CASTPVRGSSYNEQFF. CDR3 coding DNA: TGTGCCAGCACCCCTGTTCGGGGGAGCTCCTACAATGAGCAGTTCTTC.

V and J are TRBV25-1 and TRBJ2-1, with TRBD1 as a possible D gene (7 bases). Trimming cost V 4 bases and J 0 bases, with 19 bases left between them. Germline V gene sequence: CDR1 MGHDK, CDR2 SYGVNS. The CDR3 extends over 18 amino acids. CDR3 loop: CASSAPKGAGSSYNEQFF. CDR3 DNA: TGTGCCAGCAGTGCCCCTAAGGGGGCGGGGAGCTCCTACAATGAGCAGTTCTTC.

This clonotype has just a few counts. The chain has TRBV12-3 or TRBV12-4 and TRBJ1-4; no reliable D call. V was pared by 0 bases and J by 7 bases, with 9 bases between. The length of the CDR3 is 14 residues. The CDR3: CASSLAGLGEKLFF. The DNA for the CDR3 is TGTGCCAGCAGTTTAGCAGGGTTAGGTGAAAAACTGTTTTTT.

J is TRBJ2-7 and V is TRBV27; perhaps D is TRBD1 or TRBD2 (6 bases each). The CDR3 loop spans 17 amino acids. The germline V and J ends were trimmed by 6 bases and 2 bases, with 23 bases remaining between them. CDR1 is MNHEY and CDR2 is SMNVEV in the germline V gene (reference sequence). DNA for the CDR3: TGTGCCAGCAGCCCTTTTGGGGGGCGGAGGGGACCCTACGAGCAGTACTTC. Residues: CASSPFGGRRGPYEQYF.

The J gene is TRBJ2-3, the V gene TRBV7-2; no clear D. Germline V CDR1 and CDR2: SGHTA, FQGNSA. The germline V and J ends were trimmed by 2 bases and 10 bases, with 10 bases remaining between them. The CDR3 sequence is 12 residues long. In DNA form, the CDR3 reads TGTGCCAGCAGCTTACCGCCAAACCCGCAGTATTTT. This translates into CASSLPPNPQYF.

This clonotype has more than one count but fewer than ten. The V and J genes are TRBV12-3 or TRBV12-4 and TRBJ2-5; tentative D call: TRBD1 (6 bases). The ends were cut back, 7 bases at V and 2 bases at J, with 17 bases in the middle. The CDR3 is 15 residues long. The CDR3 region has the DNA TGTGCCAGCAAAGCGCGCCGACAGGCACAAGAGACCCAGTACTTC. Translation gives CASKARRQAQETQYF.

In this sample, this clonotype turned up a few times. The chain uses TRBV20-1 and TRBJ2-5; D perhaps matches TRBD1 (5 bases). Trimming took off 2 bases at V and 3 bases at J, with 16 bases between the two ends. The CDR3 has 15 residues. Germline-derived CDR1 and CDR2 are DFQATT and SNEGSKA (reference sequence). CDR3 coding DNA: TGCAGTGCTAGAAATCCAGGGCTCGGTGAAGAGACCCAGTACTTC. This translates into CSARNPGLGEETQYF.

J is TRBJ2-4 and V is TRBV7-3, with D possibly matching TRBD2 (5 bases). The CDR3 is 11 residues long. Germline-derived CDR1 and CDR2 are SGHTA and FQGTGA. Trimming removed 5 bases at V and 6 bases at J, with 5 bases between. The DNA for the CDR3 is TGTGCCAGCAGCAGCGGAAACATTCAGTACTTC. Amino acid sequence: CASSSGNIQYF.

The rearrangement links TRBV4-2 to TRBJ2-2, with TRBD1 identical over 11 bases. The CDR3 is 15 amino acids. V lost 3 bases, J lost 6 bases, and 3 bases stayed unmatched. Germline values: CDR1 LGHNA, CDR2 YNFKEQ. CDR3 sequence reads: CASSHPGQGAGELFF. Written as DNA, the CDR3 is TGTGCCAGCAGCCATCCGGGACAGGGGGCCGGGGAGCTGTTTTTT.

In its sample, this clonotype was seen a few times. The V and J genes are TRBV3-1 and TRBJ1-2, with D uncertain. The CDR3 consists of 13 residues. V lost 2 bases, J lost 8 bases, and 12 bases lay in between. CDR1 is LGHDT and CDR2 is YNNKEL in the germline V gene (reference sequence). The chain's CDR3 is CASSQSGTGGYTF. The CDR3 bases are TGTGCCAGCAGCCAATCCGGCACGGGCGGCTACACCTTC.

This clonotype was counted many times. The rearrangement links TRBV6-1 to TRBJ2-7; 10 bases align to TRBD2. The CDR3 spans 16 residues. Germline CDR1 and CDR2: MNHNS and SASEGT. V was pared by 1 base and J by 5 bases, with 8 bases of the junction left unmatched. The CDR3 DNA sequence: TGTGCCAGCAGTGAAGAGGGGGCTAGCGGGAGCCACGAGCAGTACTTC. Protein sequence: CASSEEGASGSHEQYF.

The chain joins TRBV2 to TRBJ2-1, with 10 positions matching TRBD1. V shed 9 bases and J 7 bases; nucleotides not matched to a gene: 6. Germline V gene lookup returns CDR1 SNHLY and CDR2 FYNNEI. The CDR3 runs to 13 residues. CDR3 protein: CASIRDRGNEQFF. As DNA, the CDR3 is TGTGCCAGTATCCGGGACAGGGGTAATGAGCAGTTCTTC.

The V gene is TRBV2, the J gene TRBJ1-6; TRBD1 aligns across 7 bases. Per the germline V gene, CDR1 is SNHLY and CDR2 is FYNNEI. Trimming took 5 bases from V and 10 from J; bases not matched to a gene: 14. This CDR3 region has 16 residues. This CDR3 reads CASSLTGESLPSPLHF. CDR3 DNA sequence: TGTGCCAGCAGTTTAACAGGGGAATCTCTGCCGTCACCCCTCCACTTT.

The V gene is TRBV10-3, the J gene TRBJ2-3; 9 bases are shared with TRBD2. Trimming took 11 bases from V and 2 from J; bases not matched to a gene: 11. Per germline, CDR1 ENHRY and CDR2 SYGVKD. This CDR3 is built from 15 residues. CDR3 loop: CAPPAEREDTDTQYF. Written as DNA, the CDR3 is TGTGCCCCCCCCGCGGAGCGGGAGGACACAGATACGCAGTATTTT.

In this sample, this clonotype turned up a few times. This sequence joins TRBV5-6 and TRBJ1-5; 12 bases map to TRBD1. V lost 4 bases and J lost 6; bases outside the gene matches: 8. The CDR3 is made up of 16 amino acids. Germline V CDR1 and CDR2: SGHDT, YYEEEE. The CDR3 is CASSGGTGGEGQPQHF. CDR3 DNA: TGTGCCAGCAGCGGCGGGACAGGGGGCGAAGGTCAGCCCCAGCATTTT.

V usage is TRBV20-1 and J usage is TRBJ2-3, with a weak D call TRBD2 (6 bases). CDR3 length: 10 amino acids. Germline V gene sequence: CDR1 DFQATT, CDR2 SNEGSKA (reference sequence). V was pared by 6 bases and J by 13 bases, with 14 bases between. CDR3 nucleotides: TGCAGTGCAGTGGGGACTTGGGAGTATTTT. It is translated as CSAVGTWEYF.

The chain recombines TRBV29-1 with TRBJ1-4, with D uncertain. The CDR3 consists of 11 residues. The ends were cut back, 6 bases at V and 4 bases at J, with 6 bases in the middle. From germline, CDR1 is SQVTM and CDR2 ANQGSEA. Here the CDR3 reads CSVSHNEKLFF. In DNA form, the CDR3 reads TGCAGCGTCTCCCATAATGAAAAACTGTTTTTT.

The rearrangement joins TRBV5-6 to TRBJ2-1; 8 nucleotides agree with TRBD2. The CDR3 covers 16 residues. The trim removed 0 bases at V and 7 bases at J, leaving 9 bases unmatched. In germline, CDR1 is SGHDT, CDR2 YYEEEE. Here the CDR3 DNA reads TGTGCCAGCAGCTTGGCCACTAGCGGCCCCTGGAATGAGCAGTTCTTC. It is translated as CASSLATSGPWNEQFF.

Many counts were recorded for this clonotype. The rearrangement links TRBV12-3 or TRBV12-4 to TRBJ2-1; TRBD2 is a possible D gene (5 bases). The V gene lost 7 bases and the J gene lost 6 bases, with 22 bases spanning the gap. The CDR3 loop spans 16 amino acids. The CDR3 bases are TGTGCCAGCAAGGGTAGCGTCGGTACCACCTCCAATGAGCAGTTCTTC. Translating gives CASKGSVGTTSNEQFF.

The CDR3 coding sequence is TGCAGTGCTAGAGGGGCAAAGGATACGCAGTATTTT. Encoded protein: CSARGAKDTQYF. The chain has TRBV20-1 and TRBJ2-3; the D is unclear. This CDR3 contains 12 residues. Trimming shortened V by 1 base and J by 6 bases, and 8 bases separated the two germline ends. Per the germline V gene, CDR1 is DFQATT and CDR2 is SNEGSKA (reference sequence).

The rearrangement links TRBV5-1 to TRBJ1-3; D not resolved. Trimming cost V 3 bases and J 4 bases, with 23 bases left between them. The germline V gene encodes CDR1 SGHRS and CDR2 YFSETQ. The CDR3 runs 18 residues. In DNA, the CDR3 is TGCGCCAGCAGCTCCAACCCCTCGACGGAGAGGAGGGGAAACACCATATATTTT. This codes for CASSSNPSTERRGNTIYF. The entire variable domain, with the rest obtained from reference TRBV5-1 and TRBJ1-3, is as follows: KAGVTQTPRYLIKTRGQQVTLSCSPISGHRSVSWYQQTPGQGLQFLFEYFSETQRNKGNFPGRFSGRQFSNSRSEMNVSTLELGDSALYLCASSSNPSTERRGNTIYFGEGSWLTVV.

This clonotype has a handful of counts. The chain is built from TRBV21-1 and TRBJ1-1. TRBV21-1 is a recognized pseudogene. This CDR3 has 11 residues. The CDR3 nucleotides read TGTGCCAGACTCATGAACACTGAAGCTTTCTTT. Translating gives CARLMNTEAFF.

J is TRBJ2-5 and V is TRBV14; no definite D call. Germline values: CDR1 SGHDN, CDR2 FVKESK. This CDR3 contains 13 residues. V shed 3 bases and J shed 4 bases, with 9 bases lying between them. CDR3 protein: CASSQGLLETQYF. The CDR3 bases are TGTGCCAGCAGCCAGGGCTTACTAGAGACCCAGTACTTC.